These T cell receptor beta chains were read from a single sample in a study of blood T cell repertoires in COVID-19. TCRdb's table, derived via immunoSEQ multiplex PCR, lists solely in-frame clones and lacks some. The profile shows about 270,000 clones, approximately 90% of them singletons. Sequencing was performed on PBMCs or T cells enriched from blood (not recorded which). The receptors originated from a woman in her thirties or forties with acute COVID-19. CDR3s include the opening cysteine and the closing phenylalanine or tryptophan. Each record gives: J gene, D gene, V gene, CDR3 protein. The D gene is left open where the match is weak.

j_call: TRBJ2-2; d_call: TRBD1; v_call: TRBV24-1; cdr3_aa: CATSDRDRNTGELFF
j_call: TRBJ2-1; d_call: -; v_call: TRBV28; cdr3_aa: CASSPGTQYNEQFF
j_call: TRBJ2-3; d_call: -; v_call: TRBV19; cdr3_aa: CASSIDPFPGNTQYF
j_call: TRBJ1-5; d_call: -; v_call: TRBV28; cdr3_aa: CASSGPLNNQPQHF
j_call: TRBJ2-1; d_call: -; v_call: TRBV6-5; cdr3_aa: CASSYGPGYNEQFF
j_call: TRBJ2-7; d_call: TRBD2; v_call: TRBV18; cdr3_aa: CASSPLSSGSGKAEQYF
j_call: TRBJ1-5; d_call: TRBD1; v_call: TRBV4-1; cdr3_aa: CASSEYGTANQPQHF
j_call: TRBJ1-6; d_call: -; v_call: TRBV7-2; cdr3_aa: CASIAGISNSPLHF
j_call: TRBJ2-1; d_call: -; v_call: TRBV11-3; cdr3_aa: CASSFSSLNEQFF
j_call: TRBJ1-1; d_call: -; v_call: TRBV18; cdr3_aa: CASSLQGQEAFF
j_call: TRBJ1-3; d_call: -; v_call: TRBV7-9; cdr3_aa: CASSLEPSSGNTIYF